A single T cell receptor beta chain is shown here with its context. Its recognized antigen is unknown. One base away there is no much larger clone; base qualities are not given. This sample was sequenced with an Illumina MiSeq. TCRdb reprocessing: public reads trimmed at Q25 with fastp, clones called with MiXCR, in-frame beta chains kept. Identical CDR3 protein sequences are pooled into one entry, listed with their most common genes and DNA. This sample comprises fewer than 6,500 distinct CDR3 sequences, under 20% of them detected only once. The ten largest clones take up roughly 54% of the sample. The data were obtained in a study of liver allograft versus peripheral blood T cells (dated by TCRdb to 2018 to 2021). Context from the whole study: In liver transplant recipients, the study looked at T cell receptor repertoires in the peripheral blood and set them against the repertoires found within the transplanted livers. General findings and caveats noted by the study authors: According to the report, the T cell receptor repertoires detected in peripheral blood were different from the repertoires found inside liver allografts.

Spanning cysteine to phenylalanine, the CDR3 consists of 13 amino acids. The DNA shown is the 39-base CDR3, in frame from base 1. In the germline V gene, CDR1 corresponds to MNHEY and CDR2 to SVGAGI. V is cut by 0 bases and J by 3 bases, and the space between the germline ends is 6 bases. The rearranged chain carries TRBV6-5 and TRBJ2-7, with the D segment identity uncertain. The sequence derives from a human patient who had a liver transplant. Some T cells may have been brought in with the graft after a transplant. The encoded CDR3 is CASSYSGYYEQYF. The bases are TGTGCCAGCAGTTACTCAGGCTACTACGAGCAGTACTTC.